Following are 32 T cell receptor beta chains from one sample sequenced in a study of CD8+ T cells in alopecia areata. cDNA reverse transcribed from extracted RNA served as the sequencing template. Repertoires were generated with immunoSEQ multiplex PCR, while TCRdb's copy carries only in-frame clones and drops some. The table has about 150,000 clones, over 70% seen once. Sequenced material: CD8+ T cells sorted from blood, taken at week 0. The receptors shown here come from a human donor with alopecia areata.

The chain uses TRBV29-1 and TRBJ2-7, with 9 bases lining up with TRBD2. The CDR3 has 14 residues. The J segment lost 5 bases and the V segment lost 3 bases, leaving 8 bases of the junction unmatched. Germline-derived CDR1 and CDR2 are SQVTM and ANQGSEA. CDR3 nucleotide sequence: TGCAGCGTTGAGGCCGGGACTAGCAAACACGAGCAGTACTTC. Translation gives CSVEAGTSKHEQYF.

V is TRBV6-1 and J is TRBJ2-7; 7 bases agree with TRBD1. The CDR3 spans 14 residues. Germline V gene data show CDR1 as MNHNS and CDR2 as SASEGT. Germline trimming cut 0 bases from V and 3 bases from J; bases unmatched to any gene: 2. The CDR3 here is CASSEAAGGYEQYF. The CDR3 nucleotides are TGTGCCAGCAGTGAAGCGGCAGGGGGCTACGAGCAGTACTTC.

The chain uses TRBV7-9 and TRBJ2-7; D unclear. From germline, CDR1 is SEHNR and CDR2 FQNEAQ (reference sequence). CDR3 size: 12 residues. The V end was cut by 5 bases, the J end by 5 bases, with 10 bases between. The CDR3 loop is CASSLGYDEQYF. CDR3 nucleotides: TGTGCCAGCAGCCTAGGTTACGACGAGCAGTACTTC. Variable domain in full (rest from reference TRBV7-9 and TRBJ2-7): DTGVSQNPRHKITKRGQNVTFRCDPISEHNRLYWYRQTLGQGPEFLTYFQNEAQLEKSRLLSDRFSAERPKGSFSTLEIQRTEQGDSAMYLCASSLGYDEQYFGPGTRLTVT.

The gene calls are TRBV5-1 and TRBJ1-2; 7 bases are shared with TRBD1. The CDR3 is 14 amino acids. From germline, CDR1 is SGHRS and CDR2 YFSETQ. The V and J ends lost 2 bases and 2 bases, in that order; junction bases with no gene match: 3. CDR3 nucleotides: TGCGCCAGCAGCTTACCGACAGGGAACTATGGCTACACCTTC. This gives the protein CASSLPTGNYGYTF.

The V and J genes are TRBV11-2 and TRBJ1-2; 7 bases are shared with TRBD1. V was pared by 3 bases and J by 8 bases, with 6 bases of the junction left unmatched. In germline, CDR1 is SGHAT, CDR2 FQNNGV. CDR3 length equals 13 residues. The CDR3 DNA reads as TGTGCCAGCAGCTTGGGGACAGCCCGCGGCTACACCTTC. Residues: CASSLGTARGYTF.

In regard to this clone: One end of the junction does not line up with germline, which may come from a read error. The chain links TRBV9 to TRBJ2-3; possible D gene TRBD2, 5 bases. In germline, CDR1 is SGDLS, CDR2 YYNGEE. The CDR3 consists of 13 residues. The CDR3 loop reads CASTGVSTDTQYF. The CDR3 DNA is TGTGCTAGCACCGGGGTTAGCACAGATACGCAGTATTTT.

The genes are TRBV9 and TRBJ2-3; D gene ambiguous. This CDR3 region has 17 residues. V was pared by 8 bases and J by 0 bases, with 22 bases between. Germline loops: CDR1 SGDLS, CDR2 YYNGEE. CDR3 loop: CASSHSFQEASTDTQYF. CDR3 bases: TGTGCCAGTTCTCATTCTTTTCAGGAAGCTAGCACAGATACGCAGTATTTT.

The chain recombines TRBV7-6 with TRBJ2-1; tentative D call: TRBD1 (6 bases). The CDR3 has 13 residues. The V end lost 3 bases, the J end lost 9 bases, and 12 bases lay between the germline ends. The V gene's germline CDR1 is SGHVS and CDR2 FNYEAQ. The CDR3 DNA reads TGTGCCAGCAGCTTTTCACAGGGTGCTGAGCAGTTCTTC. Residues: CASSFSQGAEQFF.

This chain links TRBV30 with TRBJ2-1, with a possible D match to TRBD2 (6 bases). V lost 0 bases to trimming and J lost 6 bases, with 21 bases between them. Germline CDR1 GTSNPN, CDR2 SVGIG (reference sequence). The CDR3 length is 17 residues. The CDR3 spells CAWSVGMGGLSGNEQFF. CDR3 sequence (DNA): TGTGCCTGGAGTGTTGGCATGGGGGGACTTTCCGGCAATGAGCAGTTCTTC.

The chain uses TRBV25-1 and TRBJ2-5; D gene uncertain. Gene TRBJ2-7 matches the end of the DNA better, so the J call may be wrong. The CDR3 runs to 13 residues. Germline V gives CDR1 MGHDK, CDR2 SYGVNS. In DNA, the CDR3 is TGTGCCAGCAGCCACACGAGCTCCTACGAGCAGTACTTC. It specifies CASSHTSSYEQYF.

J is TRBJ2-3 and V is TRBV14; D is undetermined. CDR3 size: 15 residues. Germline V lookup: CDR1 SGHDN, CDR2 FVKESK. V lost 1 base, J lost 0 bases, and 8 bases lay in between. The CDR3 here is CASSQGHLSTDTQYF. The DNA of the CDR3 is TGTGCCAGCAGCCAAGGACACCTCAGCACAGATACGCAGTATTTT.

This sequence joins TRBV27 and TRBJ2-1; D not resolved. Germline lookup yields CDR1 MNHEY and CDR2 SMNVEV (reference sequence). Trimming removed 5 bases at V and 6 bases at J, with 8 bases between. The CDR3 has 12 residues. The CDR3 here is CASSANPNEQFF. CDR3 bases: TGTGCCAGCAGTGCCAATCCCAATGAGCAGTTCTTC.

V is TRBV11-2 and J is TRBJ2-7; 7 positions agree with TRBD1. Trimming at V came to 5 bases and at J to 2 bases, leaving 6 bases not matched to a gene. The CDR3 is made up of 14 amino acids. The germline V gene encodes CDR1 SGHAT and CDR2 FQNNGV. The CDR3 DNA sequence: TGTGCCAGCAGCCACCGGGACAGACCCTACGAGCAGTACTTC. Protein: CASSHRDRPYEQYF.

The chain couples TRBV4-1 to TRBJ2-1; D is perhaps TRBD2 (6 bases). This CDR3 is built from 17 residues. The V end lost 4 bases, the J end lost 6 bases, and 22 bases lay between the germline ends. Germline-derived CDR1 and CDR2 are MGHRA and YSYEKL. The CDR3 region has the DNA TGCGCCAGCAGCCCCCGCTCCGGGACTCTTGAAATCAATGAGCAGTTCTTC. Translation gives CASSPRSGTLEINEQFF.

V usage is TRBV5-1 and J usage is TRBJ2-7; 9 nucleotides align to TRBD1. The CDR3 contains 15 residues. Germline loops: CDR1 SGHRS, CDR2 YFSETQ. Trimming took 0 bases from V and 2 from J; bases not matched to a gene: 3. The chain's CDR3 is CASSLGQGVPYEQYF. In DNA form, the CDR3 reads TGCGCCAGCAGCTTGGGACAGGGGGTTCCCTACGAGCAGTACTTC.

The CDR3 protein is CASGEQGESQPQHF. The CDR3 bases are TGTGCCAGCGGCGAACAGGGGGAGTCTCAGCCCCAGCATTTT. The V gene is TRBV27, the J gene TRBJ1-5; 8 bases match TRBD1. The CDR3 contains 14 residues. Germline CDR1 is MNHEY and CDR2 is SMNVEV (reference sequence). Losses at the gene ends were 8 bases for V and 6 bases for J; bases not matched to a gene: 9.

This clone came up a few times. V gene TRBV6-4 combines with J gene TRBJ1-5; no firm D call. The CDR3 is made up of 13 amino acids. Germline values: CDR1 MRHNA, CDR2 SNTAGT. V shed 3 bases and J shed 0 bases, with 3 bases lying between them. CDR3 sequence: CASSEGSNQPQHF. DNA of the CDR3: TGTGCCAGCAGTGAGGGTAGCAATCAGCCCCAGCATTTT.

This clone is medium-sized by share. The CDR3 region has the DNA TGCGCCAGCAGGCAGGGGCTCTGGGCAAATGAGCAGTTCTTC. This encodes CASRQGLWANEQFF. This sequence joins TRBV5-1 and TRBJ2-1; D may be TRBD1 (6 bases). Trimming shortened V by 5 bases and J by 7 bases, and 16 bases separated the two germline ends. The CDR3 is 14 amino acids. Germline V CDR1 and CDR2: SGHRS, YFSETQ.

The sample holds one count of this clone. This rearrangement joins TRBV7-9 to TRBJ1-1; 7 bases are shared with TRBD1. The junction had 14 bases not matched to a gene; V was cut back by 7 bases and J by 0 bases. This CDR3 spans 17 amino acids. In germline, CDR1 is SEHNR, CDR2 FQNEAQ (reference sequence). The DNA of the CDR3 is TGTGCCAGCACGCGAGGGGGCGCGGAAGCCATGAACACTGAAGCTTTCTTT. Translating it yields CASTRGGAEAMNTEAFF.

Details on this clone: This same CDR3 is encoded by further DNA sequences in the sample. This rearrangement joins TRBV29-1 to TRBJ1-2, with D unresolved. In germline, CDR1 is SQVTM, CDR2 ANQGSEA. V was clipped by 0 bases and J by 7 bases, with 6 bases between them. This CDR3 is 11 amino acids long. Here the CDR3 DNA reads TGCAGCGTTGAAGAGCGCAGTGGCTACACCTTC. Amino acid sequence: CSVEERSGYTF.

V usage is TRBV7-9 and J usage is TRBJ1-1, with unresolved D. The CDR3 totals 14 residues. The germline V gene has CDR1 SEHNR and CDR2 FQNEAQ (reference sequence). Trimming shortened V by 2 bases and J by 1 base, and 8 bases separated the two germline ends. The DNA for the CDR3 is TGTGCCAGCAGCTTAACAATCAGGAACACTGAAGCTTTCTTT. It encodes CASSLTIRNTEAFF. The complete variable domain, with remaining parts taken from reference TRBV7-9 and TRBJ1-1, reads DTGVSQNPRHKITKRGQNVTFRCDPISEHNRLYWYRQTLGQGPEFLTYFQNEAQLEKSRLLSDRFSAERPKGSFSTLEIQRTEQGDSAMYLCASSLTIRNTEAFFGQGTRLTVV.

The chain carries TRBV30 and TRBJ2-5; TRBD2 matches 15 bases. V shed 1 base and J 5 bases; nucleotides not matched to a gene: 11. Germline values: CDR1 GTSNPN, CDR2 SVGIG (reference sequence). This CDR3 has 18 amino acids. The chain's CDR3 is CAWSAGTSGGRPGETQYF. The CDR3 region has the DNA TGTGCCTGGAGTGCCGGGACTAGCGGGGGGCGGCCCGGGGAGACCCAGTACTTC.

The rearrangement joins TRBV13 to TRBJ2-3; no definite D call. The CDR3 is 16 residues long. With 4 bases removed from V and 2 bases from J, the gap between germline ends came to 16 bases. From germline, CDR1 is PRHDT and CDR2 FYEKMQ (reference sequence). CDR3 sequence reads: CASSSLLTEITDTQYF. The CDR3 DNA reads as TGTGCCAGCAGCTCCCTGCTGACGGAGATCACAGATACGCAGTATTTT.

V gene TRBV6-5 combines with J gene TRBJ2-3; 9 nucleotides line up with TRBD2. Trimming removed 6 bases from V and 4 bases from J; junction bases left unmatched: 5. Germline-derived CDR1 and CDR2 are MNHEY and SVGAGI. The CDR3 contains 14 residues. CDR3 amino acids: CASSPTSGADTQYF. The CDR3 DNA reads TGTGCCAGCAGCCCGACTAGCGGAGCAGATACGCAGTATTTT.

The chain's CDR3 is CASRLRVGPGANVLTF. CDR3 nucleotides: TGTGCCAGCCGGCTTAGGGTAGGTCCCGGGGCCAACGTCCTGACTTTC. The chain recombines TRBV7-9 with TRBJ2-6; D not certain. The V gene lost 8 bases and the J gene lost 4 bases, with 18 bases spanning the gap. The germline V gene has CDR1 SEHNR and CDR2 FQNEAQ (reference sequence). The CDR3 spans 16 residues. Full variable domain (missing parts from reference TRBV7-9 and TRBJ2-6): DTGVSQNPRHKITKRGQNVTFRCDPISEHNRLYWYRQTLGQGPEFLTYFQNEAQLEKSRLLSDRFSAERPKGSFSTLEIQRTEQGDSAMYLCASRLRVGPGANVLTFGAGSRLTVL.

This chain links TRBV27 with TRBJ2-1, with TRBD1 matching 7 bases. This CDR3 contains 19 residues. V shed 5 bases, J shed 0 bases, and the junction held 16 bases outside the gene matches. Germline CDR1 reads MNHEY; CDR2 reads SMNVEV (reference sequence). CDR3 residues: CASSRARDSDVSSYNEQFF. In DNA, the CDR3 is TGTGCCAGCAGTCGAGCCCGGGACAGCGACGTAAGCTCCTACAATGAGCAGTTCTTC.

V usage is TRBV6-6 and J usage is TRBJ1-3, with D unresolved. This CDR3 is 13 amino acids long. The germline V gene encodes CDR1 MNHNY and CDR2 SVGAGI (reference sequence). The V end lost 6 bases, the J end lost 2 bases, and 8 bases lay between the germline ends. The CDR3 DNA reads TGTGCCAGCAGCGTCGGCACTGGAAACACCATATATTTT. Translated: CASSVGTGNTIYF.

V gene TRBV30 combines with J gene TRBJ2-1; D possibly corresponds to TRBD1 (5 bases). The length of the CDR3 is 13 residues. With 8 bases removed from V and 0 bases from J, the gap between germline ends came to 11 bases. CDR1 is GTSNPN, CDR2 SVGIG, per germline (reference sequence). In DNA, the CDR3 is TGTGCCCTCGACAGAGGCTCCTACAATGAGCAGTTCTTC. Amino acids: CALDRGSYNEQFF.

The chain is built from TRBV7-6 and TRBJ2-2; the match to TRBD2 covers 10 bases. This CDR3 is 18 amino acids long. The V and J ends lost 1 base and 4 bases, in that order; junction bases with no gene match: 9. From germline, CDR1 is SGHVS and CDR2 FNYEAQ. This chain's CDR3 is CASSLDLPAGGSTGELFF. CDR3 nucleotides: TGTGCCAGCAGCTTAGATCTACCAGCGGGAGGGAGCACCGGGGAGCTGTTTTTT. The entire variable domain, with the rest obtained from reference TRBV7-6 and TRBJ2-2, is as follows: GAGVSQSPRYKVTKRGQDVALRCDPISGHVSLYWYRQALGQGPEFLTYFNYEAQQDKSGLPNDRFSAERPEGSISTLTIQRTEQRDSAMYRCASSLDLPAGGSTGELFFGEGSRLTVL.

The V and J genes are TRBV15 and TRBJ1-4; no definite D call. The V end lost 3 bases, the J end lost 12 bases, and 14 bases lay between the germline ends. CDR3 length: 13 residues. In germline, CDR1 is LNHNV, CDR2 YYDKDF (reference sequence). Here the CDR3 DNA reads TGTGCCACCAGCAGCTCAGACCGGGAACAACTGTTTTTT. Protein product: CATSSSDREQLFF.

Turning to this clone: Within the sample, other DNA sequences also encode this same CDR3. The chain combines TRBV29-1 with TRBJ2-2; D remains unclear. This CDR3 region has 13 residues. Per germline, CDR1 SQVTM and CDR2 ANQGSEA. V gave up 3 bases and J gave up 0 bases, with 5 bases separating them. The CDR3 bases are TGCAGCGTTGAGGGTCCGAACACCGGGGAGCTGTTTTTT. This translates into CSVEGPNTGELFF.

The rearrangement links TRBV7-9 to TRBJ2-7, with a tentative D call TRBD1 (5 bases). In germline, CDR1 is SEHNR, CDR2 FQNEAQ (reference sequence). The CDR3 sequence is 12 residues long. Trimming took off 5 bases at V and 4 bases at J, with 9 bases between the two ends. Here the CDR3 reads CASSGDRYEQYF. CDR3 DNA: TGTGCCAGCAGCGGTGACAGATACGAGCAGTACTTC.